The 28 T cell receptor beta chains below come from one sample, sequenced in a study of T cells in Graves' hyperthyroidism and ophthalmopathy. The TCR beta CDR3 regions underwent amplification using RNA transcripts as the source. HTBI primers were used for first-round RT-PCR of the TCR CDR3. MiXCR, applied by TCRdb to the multiplex PCR reads, yields one record per CDR3 protein. The sample contains roughly 570,000 distinct CDR3 sequences, just over 45% of which appear only once. Material: peripheral blood or thyroid tissue (not recorded which). The receptors here all came from a woman aged 18-29 years with Graves' hyperthyroidism.

V is TRBV11-2 and J is TRBJ2-7, with 11 bases fitting TRBD2. The closer fit of TRBJ2-5 to the DNA end suggests the J call may be wrong. CDR3 length: 17 residues. Germline V gene lookup returns CDR1 SGHAT and CDR2 FQNNGV. The CDR3 DNA sequence: TGTGCCAGCAGCACCTTAGCGGGAGGGCCCGGGGGAGAGACCCAGTACTTC. This codes for CASSTLAGGPGGETQYF.

This clonotype was recorded many times. The CDR3 sequence is CASRPGLASTYEQYF. The CDR3, as DNA: TGTGCCAGCAGACCTGGACTAGCGTCAACCTACGAGCAGTACTTC. The rearrangement links TRBV27 to TRBJ2-7, with TRBD2 matching 9 bases. The CDR3 runs 15 residues. The V and J ends lost 6 bases and 2 bases, in that order; junction bases with no gene match: 8. Germline V gene lookup returns CDR1 MNHEY and CDR2 SMNVEV (reference sequence).

Remarks on this clonotype: One junction end disagrees with the germline gene, perhaps due to a read error. The V and J genes are TRBV4-3 and TRBJ1-3, with D tentatively TRBD1 (6 bases). Germline V gene sequence: CDR1 LGHNA, CDR2 YSLEER. The CDR3 spans 19 residues. This chain's CDR3 is CASSQGHGKTGGNGDTIYF. The CDR3 bases are TGCGCCAGCAGCCAAGGGCATGGAAAGACAGGCGGAAATGGAGACACCATATATTTT.

With respect to this clonotype: Just one base apart from a much larger clone, this may be a read error. The V gene is TRBV19, the J gene TRBJ1-4; D is undetermined. Germline V gene sequence: CDR1 LNHDA, CDR2 SQIVND (reference sequence). The CDR3 spans 14 residues. V lost 8 bases, J lost 1 base, and 11 bases lay in between. CDR3 DNA sequence: TGTGCCAGTGGCACGTCTCGAACTAATGAAAAACTGTTTTTT. It specifies CASGTSRTNEKLFF.

In this sample, this clonotype turned up many times. This chain uses TRBV4-2 with TRBJ1-5, with 12 bases lining up with TRBD1. J was trimmed by 7 bases and V by 0 bases; bases with no gene match: 1. The CDR3 sequence is 15 residues long. Germline assignment: CDR1 LGHNA and CDR2 YNFKEQ. CDR3 coding DNA: TGTGCCAGCAGCCAAGATGGGACAGGGGGCCAGCCCCAGCATTTT. This translates into CASSQDGTGGQPQHF.

On this clonotype: An end of the junction differs from the germline gene, which may be a read error. The chain carries TRBV29-1 and TRBJ2-3, with D maybe TRBD1 (6 bases). This CDR3 has 12 amino acids. The V gene's germline CDR1 is SQVTM and CDR2 ANQGSEA. CDR3 amino acids: CSAGPLTGTQYF. CDR3 DNA: TGCAGCGCGGGGCCGCTGACAGGTACGCAGTATTTT.

The rearrangement joins TRBV10-3 to TRBJ1-2; possibly TRBD1 for D (5 bases). The CDR3 extends over 12 amino acids. V lost 7 bases to trimming and J lost 4 bases, with 10 bases between them. Germline lookup yields CDR1 ENHRY and CDR2 SYGVKD. CDR3 sequence reads: CAITEGAYGYTF. In nucleotides, the CDR3 is TGTGCCATCACCGAAGGGGCCTATGGCTACACCTTC.

This chain connects TRBV10-3 to TRBJ2-1; D may be TRBD2 (6 bases). Per germline, CDR1 ENHRY and CDR2 SYGVKD. V was cut by 5 bases and J by 10 bases, with 24 bases left in between. This CDR3 is built from 16 residues. The DNA of the CDR3 is TGTGCCATCAGTACCAGCGCTAGCGCAAGCTCCTACGAGCAGTTCTTC. The encoded protein is CAISTSASASSYEQFF.

V gene TRBV29-1 combines with J gene TRBJ2-6; weak D call: TRBD2 (6 bases). Trimming took off 4 bases at V and 2 bases at J, with 18 bases between the two ends. The germline gives CDR1 SQVTM, CDR2 ANQGSEA. The length of the CDR3 is 17 residues. CDR3 residues: CSVVQGAEGPGANVLTF. Written as DNA, the CDR3 is TGCAGCGTTGTTCAAGGGGCGGAGGGCCCTGGGGCCAACGTCCTGACTTTC.

Of note for this clonotype: One end of the junction does not line up with germline, which may come from a read error. The rearrangement links TRBV5-1 to TRBJ2-1, with TRBD2 matching over 7 bases. In germline, CDR1 is SGHRS, CDR2 YFSETQ. CDR3 length: 15 amino acids. CDR3 region: CASSSRTSSYNEQFF. CDR3 coding DNA: TGTGCCAGCAGTTCGAGGACTAGCTCCTACAATGAGCAGTTCTTC.

The V gene is TRBV6-5, the J gene TRBJ2-5; 7 bases fit TRBD2. Germline V gene lookup returns CDR1 MNHEY and CDR2 SVGAGI. J lost 4 bases, V lost 6 bases, and 14 bases had no gene match. This CDR3 is 16 amino acids long. The CDR3 is CASSRPPGGVAETQYF. In nucleotides, the CDR3 is TGTGCCAGCAGCCGGCCTCCGGGGGGAGTCGCAGAGACCCAGTACTTC.

This clonotype showed up just once. CDR3 DNA: TGTGCCAGCAGCCCACAGGGGGCAAAGACCGGGGAGCAGTACTTC. Protein product: CASSPQGAKTGEQYF. The chain joins TRBV12-3 or TRBV12-4 to TRBJ2-7, with TRBD1 identical over 9 bases. CDR3 length equals 15 residues. With V trimmed by 6 bases and J by 7 bases, 13 bases remained unmatched.

This clonotype was counted only a few times. The rearrangement joins TRBV6-5 to TRBJ1-3; D gene uncertain. The CDR3 length is 14 residues. CDR1 MNHEY and CDR2 SVGAGI come from the germline V gene. The ends were cut back, 2 bases at V and 3 bases at J, with 8 bases in the middle. CDR3 nucleotide sequence: TGTGCCAGCAGTTACGGGAGGAGTGGAAACACCATATATTTT. Translating gives CASSYGRSGNTIYF.

This clonotype was detected ten times or more. The J gene is TRBJ1-2, the V gene TRBV20-1, with D possibly TRBD1 on 6 matching bases. V was trimmed by 5 bases and J by 4 bases, leaving 17 bases between them. Germline CDR1 and CDR2: DFQATT and SNEGSKA (reference sequence). The CDR3 spans 14 residues. The CDR3 loop reads CSAVGGPGAYGYTF. The CDR3 DNA reads TGCAGTGCTGTGGGGGGGCCCGGTGCCTATGGCTACACCTTC.

The chain is built from TRBV29-1 and TRBJ2-7; 11 bases line up with TRBD1. J lost 7 bases, V lost 4 bases, and 6 bases had no gene match. Germline V CDR1 and CDR2: SQVTM, ANQGSEA. The CDR3 extends over 13 amino acids. CDR3 sequence: CSVGDRGRGEQYF. The CDR3 DNA is TGCAGCGTTGGGGACAGGGGGAGGGGAGAGCAGTACTTC.

This clonotype was detected many times. The rearrangement joins TRBV20-1 to TRBJ2-7, with 9 bases that match TRBD2. J lost 7 bases, V lost 4 bases, and 8 bases had no gene match. Germline V gene sequence: CDR1 DFQATT, CDR2 SNEGSKA (reference sequence). The CDR3 runs 13 residues. The CDR3 DNA reads as TGCAGTGCTACAGCGGGAGGTTTAGGGGAGCAGTACTTC. Translated: CSATAGGLGEQYF.

V and J are TRBV6-4 and TRBJ1-3; perhaps TRBD1 as D (5 bases). V gave up 6 bases and J gave up 0 bases, with 24 bases separating them. Germline-derived CDR1 and CDR2 are MRHNA and SNTAGT. The CDR3 length is 19 residues. This CDR3 is CASRDSRGGRKNSGNTIYF. Written as DNA, the CDR3 is TGTGCCAGCAGAGACAGCCGCGGGGGACGGAAGAACTCTGGAAACACCATATATTTT.

The chain carries TRBV7-9 and TRBJ2-3; 13 bases map to TRBD2. Germline V CDR1 and CDR2: SEHNR, FQNEAQ (reference sequence). Trimming cost V 6 bases and J 2 bases; bases outside gene matches: 8. The CDR3 is 17 amino acids. CDR3 nucleotides: TGTGCCAGCAGAGTTGGGACTAGCGGGACCTACACAGATACGCAGTATTTT. This translates into CASRVGTSGTYTDTQYF.

The V call is TRBV7-8, the J call TRBJ2-2; 8 nucleotides align to TRBD2. In germline, CDR1 is SGHVS, CDR2 FQNEAQ. The CDR3 spans 16 residues. After removal of 4 bases from V and 6 bases from J, the junction contained 10 bases not matched to a gene. The CDR3 sequence: CASSSTGLGFPGELFF. CDR3 bases: TGTGCCAGCAGCTCGACGGGACTAGGTTTTCCCGGGGAGCTGTTTTTT.

This clonotype occurred many times. The genes are TRBV5-1 and TRBJ1-2; no reliable D call. The germline V gene has CDR1 SGHRS and CDR2 YFSETQ. The CDR3 runs 13 residues. The ends were cut back, 0 bases at V and 5 bases at J, with 8 bases in the middle. The CDR3 region is CASSLAQEYGYTF. As DNA, the CDR3 is TGCGCCAGCAGCTTGGCGCAGGAGTATGGCTACACCTTC.

The chain employs TRBV7-8 and TRBJ1-1; D unclear. This CDR3 has 13 residues. V was cut by 7 bases and J by 1 base, with 10 bases left in between. Looked up from germline, CDR1 is SGHVS and CDR2 is FQNEAQ. The CDR3 spells CASTEPPNTEAFF. CDR3 nucleotide sequence: TGTGCCAGCACCGAACCCCCGAACACTGAAGCTTTCTTT.

There are many counts of this clonotype. This chain links TRBV5-1 with TRBJ2-7; the D is unclear. CDR1 and CDR2 from the germline V gene are SGHRS and YFSETQ. The CDR3 totals 11 residues. V was pared by 4 bases and J by 7 bases, with 9 bases between. The CDR3 region is CASSLAEEQYF. The CDR3 region has the DNA TGCGCCAGCAGCCTCGCGGAAGAGCAGTACTTC.

Many counts were recorded for this clonotype. The chain couples TRBV12-3 or TRBV12-4 to TRBJ1-2; D may be TRBD1 (5 bases). The CDR3 sequence is 13 residues long. V dropped 6 bases and J dropped 2 bases, with 10 bases sitting between them. This chain's CDR3 is CASSKGPNYGYTF. DNA for the CDR3: TGTGCCAGCAGCAAGGGACCAAACTATGGCTACACCTTC.

This chain links TRBV19 with TRBJ2-7; TRBD1 might be the D (6 bases). V lost 2 bases and J lost 3, with 11 bases in between. Germline CDR1 LNHDA, CDR2 SQIVND (reference sequence). The CDR3 totals 14 residues. The CDR3 DNA is TGTGCCAGTAGTATACTACACAGGGTCTACGAGCAGTACTTC. Its protein is CASSILHRVYEQYF.

In this sample, this clonotype turned up many times. CDR3 residues: CATRHREHGTDTQYF. The CDR3 bases are TGTGCCACCCGACACAGGGAGCACGGCACAGATACGCAGTATTTT. The chain couples TRBV10-3 to TRBJ2-3; D might be TRBD1 (6 bases). V gave up 10 bases and J gave up 1 base, with 18 bases separating them. Germline lookup yields CDR1 ENHRY and CDR2 SYGVKD. The CDR3 runs 15 residues.

This clonotype occurred many times. The chain is built from TRBV10-3 and TRBJ1-1; D unclear. Trimming took 6 bases from V and 6 from J, leaving 20 bases between them. This CDR3 has 15 amino acids. Germline V gene data show CDR1 as ENHRY and CDR2 as SYGVKD. The chain's CDR3 is CAIRETVKTWAEAFF. The DNA of the CDR3 is TGTGCCATCAGAGAAACGGTGAAAACGTGGGCTGAAGCTTTCTTT.

There are a few counts of this clonotype. The CDR3 reads CATSDTPEGGGYEQYF. DNA of the CDR3: TGTGCCACCAGTGATACCCCGGAGGGAGGTGGCTACGAGCAGTACTTC. V and J are TRBV24-1 and TRBJ2-7, with D perhaps matching TRBD2 (6 bases). Trimming removed 3 bases at V and 3 bases at J, with 17 bases between. The CDR3 loop spans 16 amino acids. Germline V gene data show CDR1 as KGHDR and CDR2 as SFDVKD.

In its sample, this clonotype was seen a few times. The rearrangement joins TRBV29-1 to TRBJ1-1, with 7 bases fitting TRBD1. J was trimmed by 4 bases and V by 7 bases; bases with no gene match: 6. Germline loops: CDR1 SQVTM, CDR2 ANQGSEA. This CDR3 is built from 12 residues. The CDR3 DNA reads as TGCAGCGCTAGACAGGGAATCACTGAAGCTTTCTTT. Translated: CSARQGITEAFF.